This is a list of T cell receptor beta chains from one sample in a study of beta chain features in type 1 diabetes. TCRdb's table, derived via immunoSEQ multiplex PCR, lists solely in-frame clones and lacks some. The data hold under 400,000 clones, with 15% to 20% observed a single time. Input material: naive CD4+ T cells from blood. The receptor set was obtained from a woman under 30 in good health. The CDR3 runs from the conserved cysteine through the conserved F or W. Each record gives: clone size, V gene, J gene, D gene, CDR3 protein, CDR3 DNA. D genes are given only for firm matches. Rows may omit the clone size; those that give it use once, few, many or a size class.

clone size: few; V gene: TRBV7-8; J gene: TRBJ2-4; D gene: TRBD1; CDR3 protein: CASSPSPPQGASKNIQYF; CDR3 DNA: TGTGCCAGCAGCCCATCCCCCCCGCAGGGGGCGAGCAAAAACATTCAGTACTTC
clone size: NA; V gene: TRBV25-1; J gene: TRBJ2-1; D gene: TRBD2; CDR3 protein: CASGGGYNEQFF; CDR3 DNA: TGTGCCAGCGGCGGGGGATACAATGAGCAGTTCTTC
clone size: NA; V gene: TRBV5-4; J gene: TRBJ2-2; D gene: NA; CDR3 protein: CASSLTADTGELFF; CDR3 DNA: TGTGCCAGCAGCTTGACCGCGGACACCGGGGAGCTGTTTTTT
clone size: few; V gene: TRBV6-5; J gene: TRBJ2-6; D gene: NA; CDR3 protein: CASSYPLGGANVLTF; CDR3 DNA: TGTGCCAGCAGTTACCCTCTAGGAGGGGCCAACGTCCTGACTTTC
clone size: few; V gene: TRBV11-2; J gene: TRBJ1-1; D gene: TRBD1; CDR3 protein: CASSWMGQGNTEAFF; CDR3 DNA: TGTGCCAGCAGCTGGATGGGACAGGGGAACACTGAAGCTTTCTTT
clone size: NA; V gene: TRBV18; J gene: TRBJ1-2; D gene: NA; CDR3 protein: CASSPVEGSWNYGYTF; CDR3 DNA: TGTGCCAGCTCACCAGTGGAAGGGAGTTGGAACTATGGCTACACCTTC
clone size: NA; V gene: TRBV4-1; J gene: TRBJ1-2; D gene: NA; CDR3 protein: CASSQPSIAPKHGYTF; CDR3 DNA: TGCGCCAGCAGCCAACCTTCAATAGCCCCTAAACATGGCTACACCTTC
clone size: NA; V gene: TRBV11-2; J gene: TRBJ2-7; D gene: NA; CDR3 protein: CASSLVQGWTYEQYF; CDR3 DNA: TGTGCCAGCAGCTTAGTCCAGGGGTGGACCTACGAGCAGTACTTC
clone size: few; V gene: TRBV4-1; J gene: TRBJ1-1; D gene: NA; CDR3 protein: CASSQSQTYTEAFF; CDR3 DNA: TGCGCCAGCAGCCAAAGCCAGACATACACTGAAGCTTTCTTT
clone size: NA; V gene: TRBV28; J gene: TRBJ2-1; D gene: NA; CDR3 protein: CASSLRGMSFF; CDR3 DNA: TGTGCCAGCTCCCTCCGGGGTATGTCGTTCTTC
clone size: NA; V gene: TRBV29-1; J gene: TRBJ2-1; D gene: NA; CDR3 protein: CSVDRTGREQFF; CDR3 DNA: TGCAGCGTTGACCGTACGGGTCGCGAGCAGTTCTTC
clone size: few; V gene: TRBV7-9; J gene: TRBJ2-1; D gene: TRBD1; CDR3 protein: CASSRDRSSYNEQFF; CDR3 DNA: TGTGCCAGCAGCCGGGACAGGAGCTCCTACAATGAGCAGTTCTTC
clone size: few; V gene: TRBV21-1; J gene: TRBJ1-4; D gene: NA; CDR3 protein: CASSPGCRFQREKLFF; CDR3 DNA: TGTGCCAGCAGCCCCGGGTGTCGGTTTCAGCGAGAAAAACTGTTTTTT
clone size: NA; V gene: TRBV9; J gene: TRBJ2-5; D gene: NA; CDR3 protein: CASGGGETQYF; CDR3 DNA: TGTGCTAGCGGAGGAGGAGAGACCCAGTACTTC
clone size: NA; V gene: TRBV7-7; J gene: TRBJ2-5; D gene: NA; CDR3 protein: CASSLWGEETQYF; CDR3 DNA: TGTGCTAGCAGCTTATGGGGCGAAGAGACCCAGTACTTC
clone size: NA; V gene: TRBV7-9; J gene: TRBJ2-2; D gene: NA; CDR3 protein: CASSFARANTGELFF; CDR3 DNA: TGTGCCAGCAGCTTTGCCAGGGCGAACACCGGGGAGCTGTTTTTT